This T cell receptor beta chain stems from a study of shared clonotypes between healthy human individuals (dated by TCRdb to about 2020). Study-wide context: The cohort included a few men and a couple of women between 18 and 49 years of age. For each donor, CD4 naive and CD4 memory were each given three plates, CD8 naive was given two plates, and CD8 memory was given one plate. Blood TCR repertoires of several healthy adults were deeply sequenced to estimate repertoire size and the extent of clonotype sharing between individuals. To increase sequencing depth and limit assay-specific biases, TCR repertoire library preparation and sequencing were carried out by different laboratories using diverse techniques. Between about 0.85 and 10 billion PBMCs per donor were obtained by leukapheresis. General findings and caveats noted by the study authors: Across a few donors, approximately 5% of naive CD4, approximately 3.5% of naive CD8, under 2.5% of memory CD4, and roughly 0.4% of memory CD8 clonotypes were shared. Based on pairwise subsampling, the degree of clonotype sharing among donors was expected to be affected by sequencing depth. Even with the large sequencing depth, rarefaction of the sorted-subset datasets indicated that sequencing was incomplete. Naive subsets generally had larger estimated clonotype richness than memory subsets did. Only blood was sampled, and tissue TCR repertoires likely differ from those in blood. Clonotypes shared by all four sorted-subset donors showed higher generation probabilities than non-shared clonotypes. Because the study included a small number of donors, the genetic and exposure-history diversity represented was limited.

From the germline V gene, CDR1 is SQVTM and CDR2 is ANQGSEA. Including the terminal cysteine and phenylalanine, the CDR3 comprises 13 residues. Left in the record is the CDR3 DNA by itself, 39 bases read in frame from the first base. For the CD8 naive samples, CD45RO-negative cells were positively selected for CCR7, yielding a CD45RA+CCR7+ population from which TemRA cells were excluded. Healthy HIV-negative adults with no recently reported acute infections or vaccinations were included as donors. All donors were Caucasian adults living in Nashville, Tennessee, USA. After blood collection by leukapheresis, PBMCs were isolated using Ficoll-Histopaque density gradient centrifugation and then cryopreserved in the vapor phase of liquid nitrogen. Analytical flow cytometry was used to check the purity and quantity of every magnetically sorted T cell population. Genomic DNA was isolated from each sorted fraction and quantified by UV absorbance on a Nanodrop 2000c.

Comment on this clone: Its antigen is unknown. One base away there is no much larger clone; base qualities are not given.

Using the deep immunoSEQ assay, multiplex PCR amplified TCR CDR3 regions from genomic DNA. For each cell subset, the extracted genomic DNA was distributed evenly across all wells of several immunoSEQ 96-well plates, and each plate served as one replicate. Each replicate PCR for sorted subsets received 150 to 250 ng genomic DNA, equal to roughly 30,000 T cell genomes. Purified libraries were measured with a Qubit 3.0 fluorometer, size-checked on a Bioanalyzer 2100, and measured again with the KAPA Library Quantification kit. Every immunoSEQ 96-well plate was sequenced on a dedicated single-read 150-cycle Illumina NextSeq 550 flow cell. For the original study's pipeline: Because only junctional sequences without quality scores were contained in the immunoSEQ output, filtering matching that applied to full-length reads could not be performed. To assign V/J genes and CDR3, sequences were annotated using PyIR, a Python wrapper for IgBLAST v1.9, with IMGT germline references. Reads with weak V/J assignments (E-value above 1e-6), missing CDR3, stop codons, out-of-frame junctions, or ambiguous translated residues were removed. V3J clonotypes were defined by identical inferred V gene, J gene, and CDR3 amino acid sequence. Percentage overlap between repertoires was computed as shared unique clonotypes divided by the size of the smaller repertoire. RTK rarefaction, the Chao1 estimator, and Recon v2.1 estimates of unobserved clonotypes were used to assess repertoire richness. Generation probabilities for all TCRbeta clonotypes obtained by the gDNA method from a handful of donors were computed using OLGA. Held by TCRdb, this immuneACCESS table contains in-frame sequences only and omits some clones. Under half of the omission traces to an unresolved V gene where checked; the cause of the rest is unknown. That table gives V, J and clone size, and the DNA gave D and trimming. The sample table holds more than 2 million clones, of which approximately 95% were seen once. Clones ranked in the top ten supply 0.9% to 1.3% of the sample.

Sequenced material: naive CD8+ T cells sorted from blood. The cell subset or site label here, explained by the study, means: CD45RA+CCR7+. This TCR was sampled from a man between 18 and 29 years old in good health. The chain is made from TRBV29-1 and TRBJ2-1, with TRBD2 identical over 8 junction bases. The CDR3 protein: CSSSGSSYNEQFF. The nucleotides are TGCAGTTCGAGCGGGAGCTCCTACAATGAGCAGTTCTTC.